The present T cell receptor (beta chain) was sequenced within a study of Ad26.COV2.S vaccination and SARS-CoV-2 variants. Study-wide context: As a participant in COV1001, the donor was in the Ad26.COV2.S trial arm. The study, taken as a whole, reports: A substantial breadth of spike-specific CD8+ and CD4+ T cell responses after vaccination has been reported. Using TCR breadth and depth analyses may have led to underestimated total T cell responses.

Clones were read by immunoSEQ multiplex PCR, and TCRdb kept only the in-frame ones, dropping some. The sample has some 250,000 clones; 88% are singletons. As for this clone: What it binds is unknown.

Sample treatment: 15 to 20 received Ad26.COV2.S at low or high dose, single or two shots; about five received placebo; per-sample allocation not given. Repertoires come from day 63 after the first vaccine or placebo injection. From germline, CDR1 is ENHRY and CDR2 SYGVKD. There are 16 residues in the CDR3. Trimming took off 1 base at V and 1 base at J, with 13 bases between the two ends. The V call is TRBV10-3, the J call TRBJ2-5; possible D gene TRBD2, 5 bases. Here the sequenced sample was peripheral blood, taken in a trial of Ad26.COV2.S vaccine versus placebo. This TCR derives from a person aged 18-60 years who received the Ad26.COV2.S COVID-19 vaccine or a placebo. The CDR3 coding sequence is TGTGCCATCAGTGAGTTTGGAGGCTACCTCCAAGAGACCCAGTACTTC. Amino acids: CAISEFGGYLQETQYF.